This record looks at one T cell receptor beta chain sequence and its context. Its antigen is undetermined. The CDR3 has 15 residues. CDR1 is SGHTS, CDR2 YDEGEE, per germline. The V gene end was trimmed by 4 bases and the J gene end by 2 bases; junction bases not matched to a gene: 5. The data derive from a study of T cell responses to AZD1222 COVID-19 vaccine. Points from the study as a whole: The study found vaccine-associated CD4 TCRs spanning spike, dominant at 160-218 and 743-854.

Assay: immunoSEQ multiplex PCR; the TCRdb copy retains only in-frame clones and omits some. The data contain approximately 180,000 clones, roughly nine tenths of them seen just once; the ten biggest clones take up 3.6%. The clonotype originates from an adult who received the MenACWY meningococcal vaccine as a control. This chain joins TRBV5-8 and TRBJ2-1; 8 nucleotides match TRBD2. Sequenced material: peripheral blood, taken 28 days after the second dose of the MenACWY control vaccine. CDR3 loop: CASSPLAGPYNEQFF. As DNA, the CDR3 is TGTGCCAGCAGCCCTTTAGCGGGACCCTACAATGAGCAGTTCTTC.